The 17 T cell receptor beta chains below were found in one sample sequenced in a study of human T cells and chemical hapten exposure. TCRdb independently ran MiXCR on the RACE reads; one entry per CDR3 protein. The repertoire holds around 27,000 distinct CDR3 sequences, with approximately 5.8% as singletons. Time point meaning: patch test 3, about 24 weeks after DPC sensitization. Stated treatment: therapeutic diphenylcyclopropenone sensitization with weekly scalp DPC. Sequenced material: whole blood, taken in connection with sensitization to the hapten diphenylcyclopropenone (DPC). These receptors originate from a man younger than 45 with alopecia areata. Some clones in this sample may be carry-over from other donors' samples.

This clonotype was seen at least ten times. The rearrangement uses TRBV6-2 or TRBV6-3 and TRBJ2-7; D is possibly TRBD1 (6 bases). Germline-derived CDR1 and CDR2 are MNHEY and SVGEGT. Deletions cut 0 bases from V and 1 base from J, with 10 bases between. The CDR3 has 15 residues. The DNA of the CDR3 is TGTGCCAGCAGTTACTCCGGGACAATTTCCTACGAGCAGTACTTC. It specifies CASSYSGTISYEQYF.

This clonotype was seen at least ten times. The chain employs TRBV19 and TRBJ2-5, with TRBD2 matching 10 bases. This CDR3 contains 15 residues. After removal of 8 bases from V and 4 bases from J, the junction contained 10 bases not matched to a gene. CDR1 and CDR2 (germline): LNHDA, SQIVND (reference sequence). The chain's CDR3 is CASQSKRGGAETQYF. DNA of the CDR3: TGTGCCAGTCAGTCAAAGCGGGGGGGAGCAGAGACCCAGTACTTC.

In its sample, this clonotype ranks as medium-sized. The chain links TRBV7-9 to TRBJ2-3; 7 nucleotides match TRBD2. This CDR3 region has 16 residues. CDR1 and CDR2 (germline): SEHNR, FQNEAQ (reference sequence). The J segment lost 2 bases and the V segment lost 5 bases, leaving 10 bases of the junction unmatched. As DNA, the CDR3 is TGTGCCAGCAGCCCTAGAGGAAGCGGGGCCACAGATACGCAGTATTTT. Amino acids: CASSPRGSGATDTQYF.

This clonotype has a count of ten or more. The rearrangement uses TRBV2 and TRBJ2-5; 7 nucleotides agree with TRBD2. Losses at the gene ends were 9 bases for V and 1 base for J; bases not matched to a gene: 5. Germline V lookup: CDR1 SNHLY, CDR2 FYNNEI. This CDR3 contains 13 residues. CDR3 sequence reads: CASEAGFQETQYF. The DNA of the CDR3 is TGTGCCAGTGAAGCGGGGTTCCAAGAGACCCAGTACTTC.

This clonotype was observed at least ten times. V and J are TRBV9 and TRBJ1-1, with no clear D. CDR1 is SGDLS and CDR2 is YYNGEE in the germline V gene. Trimming stripped 0 bases from V and 5 bases from J, with 8 bases between. CDR3 length: 13 amino acids. CDR3 sequence: CASSVGDRTEAFF. CDR3 DNA sequence: TGTGCCAGCAGCGTAGGGGATAGGACTGAAGCTTTCTTT.

This clonotype was seen ten or more times. The rearrangement links TRBV27 to TRBJ2-7; no firm D call. The CDR3 runs to 14 residues. V lost 4 bases, J lost 5 bases, and 15 bases lay in between. Germline V CDR1 and CDR2: MNHEY, SMNVEV (reference sequence). CDR3 bases: TGTGCCAGCAGTTCCGGACCCCGCCCCAACGAGCAGTACTTC. Translation gives CASSSGPRPNEQYF.

In this sample, this clonotype turned up many times. The chain employs TRBV13 and TRBJ1-2; a possible D gene is TRBD1 (6 bases). The CDR3 is 14 residues long. Germline V gene sequence: CDR1 PRHDT, CDR2 FYEKMQ (reference sequence). V dropped 0 bases and J dropped 4 bases, with 9 bases sitting between them. For the CDR3, the DNA is TGTGCCAGCAGCTTAGGGACAGGCGGCTATGGCTACACCTTC. Amino acid sequence: CASSLGTGGYGYTF.

This clonotype turned up a few times. The chain couples TRBV24-1 to TRBJ2-3, with D perhaps matching TRBD1 or TRBD2 (5 bases each). This CDR3 is 15 amino acids long. Trimming pared 4 bases from V and 0 bases from J, leaving 10 bases between. Germline CDR1 reads KGHDR; CDR2 reads SFDVKD. DNA of the CDR3: TGTGCCACCAGTGAGACCGGGGCCAGCACAGATACGCAGTATTTT. This codes for CATSETGASTDTQYF.

This clonotype was seen repeatedly, ten times or more. The chain is built from TRBV6-5 and TRBJ1-5, with D maybe TRBD1 (6 bases). The germline V gene has CDR1 MNHEY and CDR2 SVGAGI. The CDR3 sequence is 16 residues long. V was shortened by 6 bases and J by 7 bases, with 22 bases between the two germline ends. The chain's CDR3 is CASSPSPVGGWQPQHF. DNA of the CDR3: TGTGCCAGCAGCCCCTCTCCCGTCGGGGGCTGGCAGCCCCAGCATTTT.

This clonotype came up many times. V gene TRBV20-1 combines with J gene TRBJ1-2; D not certain. Germline V gene sequence: CDR1 DFQATT, CDR2 SNEGSKA (reference sequence). The CDR3 consists of 13 residues. The V end lost 0 bases, the J end lost 0 bases, and 5 bases lay between the germline ends. The CDR3 DNA sequence: TGCAGTGCTAGAGATCTGGCTAACTATGGCTACACCTTC. Its protein product is CSARDLANYGYTF.

This clonotype was counted at least ten times. The chain employs TRBV12-3 or TRBV12-4 and TRBJ1-1; D call uncertain. Trimming took 3 bases from V and 3 from J, leaving 8 bases between them. CDR3 length: 13 amino acids. Here the CDR3 reads CASSLGAYTEAFF. The CDR3 DNA reads TGTGCCAGCAGTTTGGGAGCGTACACTGAAGCTTTCTTT.

This clonotype was seen repeatedly, ten times or more. The rearrangement uses TRBV20-1 and TRBJ2-1, with TRBD2 matching over 9 bases. Germline V gives CDR1 DFQATT, CDR2 SNEGSKA (reference sequence). Trimming cost V 5 bases and J 7 bases; bases outside gene matches: 15. The CDR3 has 16 amino acids. As DNA, the CDR3 is TGCAGTGCTGGCAAGATTCTAGCGGGGCTTGGGAATGAGCAGTTCTTC. It yields the protein CSAGKILAGLGNEQFF.

This clonotype was picked up many times. CDR3 bases: TGCGCCAGCAGTCCCGGCGCCGGGACAGGATTCCTTAATGAAAAACTGTTTTTT. Its protein is CASSPGAGTGFLNEKLFF. The V call is TRBV10-2, the J call TRBJ1-4; TRBD1 agrees at 8 bases. There are 18 residues in the CDR3. The V segment lost 5 bases and the J segment 4 bases; nucleotides outside the gene matches: 15. Germline V gene lookup returns CDR1 WSHSY and CDR2 SAAADI.

This clonotype has a count of ten or more. This chain joins TRBV20-1 and TRBJ2-2, with 8 bases that match TRBD1. The V gene end was trimmed by 0 bases and the J gene end by 9 bases; junction bases not matched to a gene: 9. The CDR3 loop spans 15 amino acids. CDR1 is DFQATT and CDR2 is SNEGSKA in the germline V gene (reference sequence). Here the CDR3 DNA reads TGCAGTGCTAGAGAGGCAGGGGGCGTAGCCAGGGAGCTGTTTTTT. This encodes CSAREAGGVARELFF.

The sample holds many counts of this clonotype. The J gene is TRBJ1-2, the V gene TRBV6-2 or TRBV6-3; D uncertain. The CDR3 contains 15 residues. Germline loops: CDR1 MNHEY, CDR2 SVGEGT. Deletions cut 2 bases from V and 3 bases from J, with 13 bases between. CDR3 nucleotides: TGTGCCAGCAGTTACACCCTGGGCAGCGACTATGGCTACACCTTC. Translating it yields CASSYTLGSDYGYTF.

This clonotype came up many times. V usage is TRBV7-9 and J usage is TRBJ2-1, with 10 bases matching TRBD2. Trimming at V came to 5 bases and at J to 5 bases, leaving 3 bases not matched to a gene. CDR1 and CDR2 (germline): SEHNR, FQNEAQ (reference sequence). The CDR3 consists of 14 residues. The CDR3 sequence: CASSLGLADNEQFF. CDR3 DNA: TGTGCCAGCAGCCTTGGACTAGCGGACAATGAGCAGTTCTTC.

This clonotype was seen repeatedly, ten times or more. The rearrangement uses TRBV7-2 and TRBJ2-6; D may be TRBD2 (5 bases). Germline CDR1 reads SGHTA; CDR2 reads FQGNSA. The CDR3 sequence is 15 residues long. V gave up 5 bases and J gave up 0 bases, with 8 bases separating them. CDR3 loop: CASSLGLSGANVLTF. The CDR3 DNA is TGTGCCAGCAGCCTCGGACTCTCTGGGGCCAACGTCCTGACTTTC.